This entry concerns a single TCR beta chain. These data come from a study of cytomegalovirus exposure and HLA in healthy donors. Looking at the study overall: Drawn from HLA-typed donors, about 85 million unique TCRs were held in an early data release.

The CDR3 spans 15 residues. V shed 4 bases, J shed 2 bases, and the junction held 7 bases outside the gene matches. The germline gives CDR1 SGHAT, CDR2 FQDESV (reference sequence). 60 Vbeta and 13 Jbeta primers were used in PCR. Only in-frame clones appear in the TCRdb table, and some are missing; sequencing was by immunoSEQ multiplex PCR. Seen here are approximately 170,000 clones, roughly 79% observed once, and the top ten hold less than 1.2%. The V gene is TRBV11-1, the J gene TRBJ2-5, with 7 bases that match TRBD1. The clonotype was recovered from a woman aged 40 to 55 in good health and CMV-seronegative. What was sequenced was PBMCs. The CDR3 nucleotides are TGTGCCAGCAGCTCGGACGGGGACAGACAAGAGACCCAGTACTTC. It encodes CASSSDGDRQETQYF.